The 7 T cell receptor beta chains below all came from one sample that was sequenced in a study of blood T cell repertoires in COVID-19. Only in-frame clones appear in the TCRdb table, and some are missing; sequencing was by immunoSEQ multiplex PCR. The sample records about 140,000 clones, over 65% being singletons. Sequencing used peripheral blood. The receptors come from a woman of 80 years or more with active or convalescent COVID-19.

The rearrangement links TRBV28 to TRBJ1-1; D gene ambiguous. Per germline, CDR1 MDHEN and CDR2 SYDVKM. Trimming cost V 6 bases and J 4 bases, with 18 bases left between them. CDR3 length: 15 residues. This CDR3 is CASSTSGASGTEAFF. CDR3 nucleotides: TGTGCCAGCAGCACTTCGGGAGCATCGGGCACTGAAGCTTTCTTT.

The gene calls are TRBV4-3 and TRBJ2-3; 9 nucleotides agree with TRBD1. V lost 4 bases and J lost 3; bases outside the gene matches: 5. CDR3 length: 15 residues. CDR1 and CDR2 (germline): LGHNA, YSLEER. CDR3 sequence: CASSLGTGFTDTQYF. CDR3 nucleotide sequence: TGCGCCAGCAGCCTCGGGACAGGGTTTACAGATACGCAGTATTTT.

The chain has TRBV30 and TRBJ1-2; 11 bases line up with TRBD1. CDR3 length: 16 amino acids. The V and J ends lost 4 bases and 2 bases, in that order; junction bases with no gene match: 9. Germline V gene lookup returns CDR1 GTSNPN and CDR2 SVGIG (reference sequence). The CDR3 DNA is TGTGCCTGGACCCTTCGGACAGGGGGCGGAAACTATGGCTACACCTTC. As protein: CAWTLRTGGGNYGYTF.

The chain couples TRBV14 to TRBJ2-1; 11 positions match TRBD2. CDR1 is SGHDN, CDR2 FVKESK, per germline. V lost 1 base, J lost 8 bases, and 10 bases stayed unmatched. This CDR3 is built from 17 residues. CDR3 in amino acids: CASSQARIAGGRYEQFF. CDR3 DNA sequence: TGTGCCAGCAGCCAAGCCCGGATAGCGGGGGGGCGATATGAGCAGTTCTTC. Complete variable domain (other parts from reference TRBV14 and TRBJ2-1): EAGVTQFPSHSVIEKGQTVTLRCDPISGHDNLYWYRRVMGKEIKFLLHFVKESKQDESGMPNNRFLAERTGGTYSTLKVQPAELEDSGVYFCASSQARIAGGRYEQFFGPGTRLTVL.

The chain uses TRBV5-4 and TRBJ2-5; TRBD2 might be the D (5 bases). The CDR3 length is 14 residues. V was clipped by 1 base and J by 2 bases, with 9 bases between them. Germline V gives CDR1 SGHNT, CDR2 YYREEE (reference sequence). This CDR3 is CASSLPSSQETQYF. The CDR3 bases are TGTGCCAGCAGCTTGCCTAGCTCTCAAGAGACCCAGTACTTC.

The rearrangement links TRBV27 to TRBJ1-5; a possible D gene is TRBD1 (6 bases). V was trimmed by 3 bases and J by 5 bases, leaving 14 bases between them. Germline assignment: CDR1 MNHEY and CDR2 SMNVEV (reference sequence). The CDR3 loop spans 15 amino acids. CDR3 DNA: TGTGCCAGCAGTTTTCTACCGACAGGCTATCAGCCCCAGCATTTT. Protein product: CASSFLPTGYQPQHF.

The genes are TRBV29-1 and TRBJ1-1, with 11 positions matching TRBD1. The CDR3 extends over 14 amino acids. The V segment lost 7 bases and the J segment 4 bases; nucleotides outside the gene matches: 8. The V gene's germline CDR1 is SQVTM and CDR2 ANQGSEA. CDR3 sequence reads: CSAGTGGGSTEAFF. The CDR3 DNA sequence: TGCAGCGCTGGGACAGGGGGGGGAAGCACTGAAGCTTTCTTT.